A single sample gave rise to the 25 T cell receptor beta chains below, sequenced in a study of blood T cells in healthy people across ages. For the second PCR, which ran for 7 to 11 cycles, a sample-barcoded 5' primer and a J-beta primer mix were used. TCRdb analysed the 5' RACE reads with MiXCR anew, one entry per CDR3 protein. The table records some 1.6 million distinct CDR3 sequences, roughly 32% of them present only once. The sequenced sample was blood. Receptors were obtained from a woman in her twenties or thirties in good health.

The chain joins TRBV7-6 to TRBJ1-2; D is undetermined. CDR3 length equals 15 residues. CDR1 and CDR2 from the germline V gene are SGHVS and FNYEAQ. V lost 6 bases, J lost 0 bases, and 14 bases lay in between. CDR3 in amino acids: CASSPESGSNYGYTF. The CDR3 DNA follows: TGTGCCAGCAGTCCGGAGAGCGGTTCTAACTATGGCTACACCTTC.

The chain combines TRBV6-6 with TRBJ1-2; tentative D call: TRBD1 (6 bases). V lost 7 bases, J lost 3 bases, and 21 bases lay in between. Germline V lookup: CDR1 MNHNY, CDR2 SVGAGI (reference sequence). The CDR3 sequence is 16 residues long. The CDR3 coding sequence is TGTGCCAGCAACGCAGGGGCAGGGATTTTGGACTATGGCTACACCTTC. Its translation: CASNAGAGILDYGYTF.

The chain is built from TRBV20-1 and TRBJ2-1; 10 bases map to TRBD2. Germline values: CDR1 DFQATT, CDR2 SNEGSKA (reference sequence). The CDR3 has 15 amino acids. Losses at the gene ends were 7 bases for V and 0 bases for J; bases not matched to a gene: 6. CDR3 bases: TGCAGTGTTCCTAAGCGGGGGGGCTCCTACAATGAGCAGTTCTTC. Amino acids: CSVPKRGGSYNEQFF.

This chain uses TRBV11-2 with TRBJ2-3, with D perhaps TRBD1 (5 bases). V lost 6 bases and J 1 base, leaving 14 bases between the germline ends. This CDR3 region has 15 residues. Germline V gene sequence: CDR1 SGHAT, CDR2 FQNNGV. CDR3 nucleotides: TGTGCCAGCAGTCTAACAGGAACCCGCACAGATACGCAGTATTTT. Encoded protein: CASSLTGTRTDTQYF.

This clonotype turned up a few times. The chain uses TRBV5-1 and TRBJ2-6; 10 bases are a match to TRBD1. Per the germline V gene, CDR1 is SGHRS and CDR2 is YFSETQ. V was pared by 10 bases and J by 1 base, with 8 bases of the junction left unmatched. The CDR3 has 16 residues. CDR3 coding DNA: TGCGCCTCCGGCGGGGACAGGGGTTCTGGGGCCAACGTCCTGACTTTC. Translated: CASGGDRGSGANVLTF.

V usage is TRBV20-1 and J usage is TRBJ2-5; 9 bases are shared with TRBD2. Germline values: CDR1 DFQATT, CDR2 SNEGSKA (reference sequence). With V trimmed by 2 bases and J by 2 bases, 9 bases remained unmatched. The CDR3 sequence is 16 residues long. CDR3 residues: CSARRPKTSGQETQYF. DNA for the CDR3: TGCAGTGCTAGAAGACCAAAGACTAGCGGACAAGAGACCCAGTACTTC.

Only a few counts were recorded for this clonotype. V gene TRBV6-5 combines with J gene TRBJ2-3; D possibly corresponds to TRBD2 (5 bases). The CDR3 contains 13 residues. Trimming removed 6 bases at V and 1 base at J, with 8 bases between. Germline CDR1 reads MNHEY; CDR2 reads SVGAGI. The CDR3 reads CASREAGTDTQYF. Here the CDR3 DNA reads TGTGCCAGCAGGGAGGCCGGCACAGATACGCAGTATTTT.

This clonotype was detected ten times or more. The J gene is TRBJ2-3, the V gene TRBV10-3; D is perhaps TRBD1 or TRBD2 (5 bases each). This CDR3 comprises 12 residues. Germline loops: CDR1 ENHRY, CDR2 SYGVKD. The V gene lost 9 bases and the J gene lost 2 bases, with 9 bases spanning the gap. CDR3 protein: CAIRGHTDTQYF. DNA for the CDR3: TGTGCCATTCGGGGCCACACAGATACGCAGTATTTT.

The rearrangement joins TRBV7-8 to TRBJ2-7, with D perhaps given as TRBD1 or TRBD2 (5 bases each). CDR3 size: 14 residues. Trimming left V 6 bases short and J 2 bases short, with 14 bases between. The germline V gene has CDR1 SGHVS and CDR2 FQNEAQ. The CDR3 protein is CASRSGTVTYEQYV. In DNA, the CDR3 is TGTGCCAGCAGGTCCGGGACGGTAACCTACGAGCAGTACGTC.

The V call is TRBV10-1, the J call TRBJ2-5; 8 nucleotides agree with TRBD1. The CDR3 runs 16 residues. Germline CDR1 is WNHNN and CDR2 is SYGVQD (reference sequence). V gave up 1 base and J gave up 5 bases; unmatched junction bases: 9. The chain's CDR3 is CASSELTGTGWETQYF. The DNA of the CDR3 is TGCGCCAGCAGTGAGTTGACCGGGACAGGATGGGAGACCCAGTACTTC.

The chain recombines TRBV20-1 with TRBJ2-1, with D unclear. The CDR3 is made up of 12 amino acids. V dropped 0 bases and J dropped 10 bases, with 10 bases sitting between them. Germline V CDR1 and CDR2: DFQATT, SNEGSKA (reference sequence). The CDR3 sequence is CSARDLKAEQFF. As DNA, the CDR3 is TGCAGTGCTAGAGATCTAAAAGCAGAGCAGTTCTTC.

This clonotype occurred a few times. The rearrangement uses TRBV21-1 and TRBJ1-2; the table's D call, TRBD1, has no DNA check behind it. TRBV21-1 is a pseudogene segment. This CDR3 comprises 17 residues. The CDR3: CASRLGTAQPTPYGYTF. CDR3 nucleotide sequence: TGTGCCAGCAGGTTAGGGACAGCGCAGCCCACTCCTTATGGCTACACCTTC.

The rearrangement uses TRBV20-1 and TRBJ1-6; 10 bases map to TRBD1. The CDR3 is made up of 16 amino acids. V was clipped by 1 base and J by 5 bases; unmatched bases: 5. CDR1 is DFQATT and CDR2 is SNEGSKA in the germline V gene (reference sequence). The CDR3: CSARGQGAINNSPLHF. The DNA for the CDR3 is TGCAGTGCTAGAGGACAGGGGGCGATTAATAATTCACCCCTCCACTTT.

The CDR3 DNA reads TGTGCCAGCAGTGAAGGTAGCGGGAGGGCCGTAGTAGACGAGCAGTACTTC. Translating it yields CASSEGSGRAVVDEQYF. This chain links TRBV25-1 with TRBJ2-7; 11 bases match TRBD2. V shed 2 bases and J 5 bases; nucleotides not matched to a gene: 11. Germline loops: CDR1 MGHDK, CDR2 SYGVNS. This CDR3 contains 17 residues.

The chain uses TRBV7-9 and TRBJ2-5; 8 nucleotides align to TRBD1. The V gene's germline CDR1 is SEHNR and CDR2 FQNEAQ (reference sequence). The CDR3 runs 16 residues. The ends lost 4 bases at V and 3 bases at J; junction bases unmatched: 10. CDR3: CASSSSRGLKKETQYF. In DNA form, the CDR3 reads TGTGCCAGCAGCTCATCCAGGGGGCTAAAAAAAGAGACCCAGTACTTC.

Concerning this clonotype: Possible read error: a much larger clone is one base away. The V gene is TRBV15, the J gene TRBJ1-2; D gene unclear. The length of the CDR3 is 13 residues. Germline V gene lookup returns CDR1 LNHNV and CDR2 YYDKDF (reference sequence). CDR3 coding DNA: TGTGCCACCAGCAGCGACAATCTGGGTGGCCACACCTTC. Protein sequence: CATSSDNLGGHTF.

This clonotype was detected a few times. The chain is built from TRBV9 and TRBJ1-6, with D unclear. Looked up from germline, CDR1 is SGDLS and CDR2 is YYNGEE. V was cut by 2 bases and J by 6 bases, with 9 bases left in between. The CDR3 is 14 residues long. CDR3 region: CASSVGPLNSPLHF. The CDR3 bases are TGTGCCAGCAGCGTCGGCCCCCTTAATTCACCCCTCCACTTT.

In this sample, this clonotype turned up a few times. The rearrangement uses TRBV6-5 and TRBJ1-1; D ambiguous. Per germline, CDR1 MNHEY and CDR2 SVGAGI. The V and J ends lost 7 bases and 6 bases respectively, with 12 bases between them. This CDR3 is 12 amino acids long. The CDR3 loop reads CASNHRGSEAFF. The CDR3 DNA reads as TGTGCCAGCAATCACCGGGGTTCTGAAGCTTTCTTT.

This clonotype appeared a few times. One end of the junction fails to match germline, which may point to a read error. The gene calls are TRBV4-1 and TRBJ2-3; no definite D call. The CDR3 has 17 residues. In germline, CDR1 is MGHRA, CDR2 YSYEKL. CDR3 loop: CANSQLTEALSTDTQYF. The CDR3 DNA follows: TGCGCCAACAGCCAACTTACAGAGGCGTTAAGCACAGATACGCAGTATTTT.

This clonotype has a handful of counts. This chain connects TRBV6-6 to TRBJ2-7; possible D gene TRBD2, 7 bases. The CDR3 runs 16 residues. The ends were cut back, 2 bases at V and 2 bases at J, with 16 bases in the middle. Germline CDR1 is MNHNY and CDR2 is SVGAGI (reference sequence). The CDR3 region has the DNA TGTGCCAGCAGTTACGGGGGGCGGGAGACGGCCTACGAGCAGTACTTC. It specifies CASSYGGRETAYEQYF.

This clonotype was observed once. The J gene is TRBJ2-7, the V gene TRBV7-2; the D is unclear. The CDR3 consists of 13 residues. The germline gives CDR1 SGHTA, CDR2 FQGNSA. Trimming pared 6 bases from V and 4 bases from J, leaving 13 bases between. The CDR3 DNA is TGTGCCAGCAGACCCTCAGTATTTTACGAGCAGTACTTC. This sequence encodes CASRPSVFYEQYF.

The chain is built from TRBV28 and TRBJ2-6; 8 bases agree with TRBD1. CDR1 is MDHEN, CDR2 SYDVKM, per germline. The CDR3 is 17 amino acids. The J segment lost 0 bases and the V segment lost 6 bases, leaving 7 bases of the junction unmatched. CDR3 nucleotides: TGTGCCAGCAGCCCCGGACAGGGATACTCTGGGGCCAACGTCCTGACTTTC. The encoded protein is CASSPGQGYSGANVLTF.

This clonotype was detected a few times. A much larger clone differs from this one at a single base, so this may be a read error. This rearrangement joins TRBV5-1 to TRBJ2-7; D unclear. The CDR3 is 16 residues long. Germline assignment: CDR1 SGHRS and CDR2 YFSETQ. Trimming took 5 bases from V and 0 from J, leaving 18 bases between them. This CDR3 is CASRHGLGDNSYEQYF. CDR3 DNA sequence: TGCGCCAGCAGACATGGCCTGGGCGACAACTCCTACGAGCAGTACTTC.

The rearrangement links TRBV29-1 to TRBJ1-1; 8 nucleotides match TRBD1. This CDR3 contains 14 residues. Germline-derived CDR1 and CDR2 are SQVTM and ANQGSEA. Trimming cost V 7 bases and J 0 bases; bases outside gene matches: 7. The CDR3 spells CSASRDRLNTEAFF. The CDR3 DNA is TGCAGCGCGTCCCGGGACAGGTTGAACACTGAAGCTTTCTTT.

This clonotype was picked up a small number of times. The chain is built from TRBV7-3 and TRBJ2-7, with D hard to call. Germline-derived CDR1 and CDR2 are SGHTA and FQGTGA. This CDR3 is 13 amino acids long. Trimming shortened V by 5 bases and J by 5 bases, and 13 bases separated the two germline ends. CDR3 nucleotides: TGTGCCAGCAGCCCCGGCCCCACGAACGAGCAGTACTTC. This codes for CASSPGPTNEQYF.